The sequence of this T cell receptor (beta chain) was determined in a study of shared clonotypes between healthy human individuals (dated by TCRdb to about 2020). In the study overall: The cohort comprised a couple of women and a few men aged 18 to 49 years. Between about 0.85 and 8.9 billion PBMCs per donor were obtained by leukapheresis. Different laboratories and diverse techniques were used to prepare libraries and sequence TCR repertoires, to increase sequencing depth and limit assay-specific biases. For each donor, CD4 naive and CD4 memory were each given three plates, CD8 naive was given two plates, and CD8 memory was given one plate. The study deeply sequenced blood TCR repertoires of about 5 healthy adults to estimate repertoire size and the extent of clonotype sharing between individuals. The study at large found these results: Because the study included a small number of donors, the genetic and exposure-history diversity represented was limited. Rarefaction of sorted-subset datasets indicated incomplete sequencing despite the large sequencing depth. Estimated clonotype richness was generally larger for naive than for memory subsets. When a handful of donors were compared, the shared fraction of clonotypes was 5% to 6.5% for naive CD4, over 3% for naive CD8, about 2.4% for memory CD4, and less than 0.45% for memory CD8. Based on pairwise subsampling, the degree of clonotype sharing among donors was expected to be affected by sequencing depth. Higher generation probabilities were observed for clonotypes shared by all four sorted-subset donors than for non-shared clonotypes. Sampling was restricted to blood, and TCR repertoires in tissue are likely to differ from TCR repertoires in blood.

Using the deep immunoSEQ assay, multiplex PCR amplified TCR CDR3 regions from genomic DNA. For each cell subset, the extracted genomic DNA was distributed evenly across all wells of several immunoSEQ 96-well plates, and each plate served as one replicate. For sorted subsets, about 210 ng of genomic DNA, equivalent to 25,000 to 35,000 T cell genomes, went into each replicate PCR. Purified libraries were quantified with a Qubit 3.0 fluorometer, sized on a Bioanalyzer 2100, and re-quantified with the KAPA Library Quantification kit. Every immunoSEQ 96-well plate was sequenced on a separate single-read 150-cycle Illumina NextSeq 550 flow cell. As for the original processing: The immunoSEQ output contained only junctional sequences without quality scores, so filtering could not match that applied to full-length reads. Sequences were annotated with PyIR, a Python wrapper for IgBLAST v1.9, using IMGT germline references to assign V/J genes and CDR3. Reads were filtered out if the reads had weak V/J assignments (E-value above 1e-6), no CDR3, stop codons, out-of-frame junctions, or ambiguous translated residues. A V3J clonotype was defined by an identical inferred V gene, J gene, and CDR3 amino acid sequence. To compute the percentage overlap between repertoires, the number of shared unique clonotypes was divided by the size of the smaller repertoire. Three approaches were used to assess repertoire richness: RTK rarefaction, the Chao1 estimator, and Recon v2.1 estimates of unobserved clonotypes. For all TCRbeta clonotypes obtained by the gDNA method from four donors, generation probabilities were computed with OLGA. The immuneACCESS repertoire file appears here via TCRdb, limited to in-frame rearrangements. These files lack a portion of the clones; in checked studies, under half of the deficit traces to unresolved V genes, and the cause of the others is not known. V, J and clone size reflect that table, while D and trimming were determined from the DNA. Recorded for this sample are over a million clones; approximately 80% of them occurred a single time. The top ten hold 0.55% to 0.7% of the sample.

For this clone: No cognate antigen has been identified for it. No base quality information exists; no much larger clone differs at one position.

From V the trimming removes 5 bases and from J it removes 4 bases, while the gene matches leave 13 bases of the junction unaccounted for. The CDR3 goes from the cysteine to the phenylalanine over 16 residues. Of all the DNA, just the CDR3 is kept, 48 bases in frame from base 1. The germline V gene (reference sequence) sets CDR1 to SEHNR and CDR2 to FQNEAQ. The donors were healthy, HIV-negative adults with no recently reported acute infections or vaccinations. Every donor was a Caucasian adult residing in Nashville, Tennessee, USA. CD4+ T cells were enriched by magnetic negative selection, after which naive cells were positively selected on CD45RA and the negative fraction was taken as the memory subset. Blood was collected by leukapheresis, and PBMCs were isolated by Ficoll-Histopaque density gradient centrifugation and then cryopreserved in liquid nitrogen vapor phase. Analytical flow cytometry was used to check the purity and quantity of every magnetically sorted T cell population. Genomic DNA was isolated from every sorted fraction and measured by UV absorbance on a Nanodrop 2000c.

In this chain, TRBV7-9 is recombined with TRBJ1-2; 7 central nucleotides agree with TRBD1. Sequenced sample: memory CD4+ T cells from PBMCs. The cell subset or site label on this specimen signifies: CD45RA-negative fraction. This TCR was recovered from a man younger than 35 in good health. Some clones in this sample may be carry-over from other donors' samples. In nucleotide form, the sequence is TGTGCCAGCAGCCCATCCCTAATAACAGGGGCCTATGGCTACACCTTC. It specifies CASSPSLITGAYGYTF.